These 2 T cell receptor beta chains were all obtained from the same sample, sequenced in a study of T-cell memory formation after mild COVID-19 (dated by TCRdb to the early 2020s). Library creation used 5' RACE. The instrument given in TCRdb is Illumina NovaSeq 6000. TCRdb ran its own pipeline on the public reads, namely fastp trimming at Q25 and MiXCR clone calling, and kept in-frame beta chains. Every distinct CDR3 protein forms one entry, paired with its most common genes and DNA. The sample table holds around 320,000 distinct CDR3 sequences, of which approximately 29% were seen once. Roughly 13% of the sample is held by the ten biggest clonotypes. The sequenced sample was PBMCs or a T cell subset sorted from them (not recorded which). Source of these receptors: an adult woman who had mild COVID-19 (a few samples of this study predate the infection). The sample titles of this study are shuffled in the database, so cell type and time point are left out; the donor was told from shared clones.

This chain uses TRBV7-3 with TRBJ2-3; D not certain. The CDR3 covers 13 residues. Germline assignment: CDR1 SGHTA and CDR2 FQGTGA. The germline V and J ends were trimmed by 5 bases and 4 bases, with 10 bases remaining between them. CDR3 loop: CASSANGADTQYF. Written as DNA, the CDR3 is TGTGCCAGCAGCGCTAATGGGGCAGATACGCAGTATTTT.

The chain employs TRBV6-2 or TRBV6-3 and TRBJ2-3; 9 positions agree with TRBD2. V dropped 3 bases and J dropped 2; count of bases not matched to a gene: 6. Per the germline V gene, CDR1 is MNHEY and CDR2 is SVGEGT. CDR3 length: 16 amino acids. The CDR3: CASSYVAGALTDTQYF. In DNA, the CDR3 is TGTGCCAGCAGTTATGTAGCGGGGGCCCTCACAGATACGCAGTATTTT.